The rows below give T cell receptor beta chains drawn from one sample of a study of CD8 T cells in ankylosing spondylitis. In TCRdb, the 5' RACE reads were re-called with MiXCR into one record per CDR3 protein. The profile shows tens of thousands of distinct CDR3 sequences, around 27% of them singletons. The sequenced sample was blood, either unsorted or a sorted T cell fraction (not recorded which). The source of these receptors is a male donor with ankylosing spondylitis or in good health (not recorded which). The CDR3 runs from the conserved cysteine through the conserved F or W. D genes are given only for firm matches. Size is stated for part of the rows, as once, few or many counts, or as a class when the clone is expanded.

size	J	V	D	CDR3	DNA
few	TRBJ2-5	TRBV12-3/TRBV12-4	TRBD2	CASSPFGLAGEETQYF	TGTGCCAGCAGCCCGTTTGGACTAGCGGGAGAGGAGACCCAGTACTTC
.	TRBJ2-4	TRBV7-9	TRBD1	CASTETGTKNIQYF	TGTGCCAGCACCGAGACAGGGACCAAAAACATTCAGTACTTC
few	TRBJ2-3	TRBV5-1	TRBD2	CASATSGQEDTQYF	TGCGCCAGCGCCACTAGCGGCCAGGAAGATACGCAGTATTTT
.	TRBJ1-5	TRBV7-9	.	CASSLSRGPQHF	TGTGCCAGCAGCTTATCTCGAGGGCCCCAGCATTTT
few	TRBJ2-5	TRBV12-3/TRBV12-4	TRBD1	CASSLGDRDQETQYF	TGTGCCAGCAGTTTAGGAGACAGGGACCAAGAGACCCAGTACTTC
.	TRBJ2-1	TRBV12-3/TRBV12-4	.	CASLNTGAHNEQFF	TGTGCCAGCCTAAACACTGGGGCGCACAATGAGCAGTTCTTC
many	TRBJ2-7	TRBV27	.	CASSLSYTSSEQYF	TGTGCCAGCAGTTTATCTTACACTAGTAGCGAGCAGTACTTC
once	TRBJ1-2	TRBV20-1	.	CSARDDETLKFGYTF	TGCAGTGCTAGAGATGATGAGACACTTAAGTTTGGCTACACCTTC
.	TRBJ2-1	TRBV20-1	.	CSARALTNYNEQFF	TGCAGTGCTAGAGCACTCACAAACTACAATGAGCAGTTCTTC
few	TRBJ2-1	TRBV7-9	TRBD2	CASSPLLAGAEQFF	TGTGCCAGCAGCCCCCTCTTAGCGGGAGCTGAGCAGTTCTTC